Given below is one T cell receptor beta chain in context. The target of this receptor is not known. Nothing much larger sits one base from this clone, and base qualities are not available. This specimen comes from a study of vaccination effects on CD4 cells after COVID-19 (dated by TCRdb to 2022 to 2024). About the full investigation: Each participant received two doses of an mRNA SARS-CoV-2 vaccine, either BNT162b2 or mRNA-1273. SARS-CoV-2 spike-specific CD4+ TCR repertoires from before and after mRNA vaccination were compared in COVID-19 convalescent patients and in infection-naive vaccine recipients. Cultures from other donors in the study were sequenced using the Oncomine TCR Beta short-read assay on an Illumina iSeq 100. Altogether, around 11 COVID-19 convalescent patients and a handful of SARS-CoV-2-naive healthy vaccine recipients made up the full study.

The library was obtained by the immunoSEQ multiplex PCR assay. DNA from the CD4+ T cells that had been cultured and isolated underwent TCR beta CDR3 sequencing. The study's own analysis went as follows. Non-productive TCR sequences were removed, reads were trimmed to the CDR3 region, and CDR3s of at least 7 amino acids were retained. The MANAFEST web app was used to pick out antigen-specific clonotypes by comparing their expansion in peptide wells with that in reference cultures. To be called positive, a clone needed expansion at FDR<0.05 compared with the reference and with all other wells, an odds ratio greater than 5, and a frequency greater than 0.1% in two replicate wells. Cross-reactive clonotypes were defined as significantly expanded in SARS-CoV-2 spike wells and in at least one common cold coronavirus spike condition. Levenshtein distance calculated with the stringdist R package was used to assess CDR3 similarity, and unrooted trees were constructed with ape in R 3.6.1. Drawn from immuneACCESS, this table holds only the in-frame rearrangements with V and J called that TCRdb kept. Clones are partly lost; checked studies trace under half to an unresolved V gene and leave the rest unexplained. Clonal size and the V and J genes are those of that table, whereas D and trimming came from the DNA. Present in this sample are 70,000 or so clones, more than 60% of which were seen just once. The top ten clonotypes cover over 9.5% of the sample.

In the ViraFEST assay, PBMC were stimulated with viral peptide pools, and TCR sequencing was then used to find antigen-specific CD4+ T cell clonotypes based on their expansion. After less than 13 days of culture, CD4+ T cells were isolated with the EasySep CD4+ T cell isolation kit. Negative nucleocapsid antibody results before and after vaccination confirmed that the healthy vaccine recipients had no prior SARS-CoV-2 infection. Each well held two million PBMC cultured in IMDM containing around 5% human AB serum, roughly 10 IU/ml IL-2 and gentamicin, along with around 11 ug/ml peptides. On days 3 and 7, half of the culture medium was replaced with fresh IL-2-containing medium. Unless noted otherwise, every peptide stimulation condition was grown in triplicate wells. Using Ficoll-Paque Plus gradient centrifugation, PBMC were separated from whole blood and then either used fresh or cryopreserved at -140C. Overlapping peptide pools spanned the spike proteins of SARS-CoV-2 and the common cold coronaviruses HCoV-NL63, HCoV-OC43 and HCoV-229E. The QIAamp micro DNA kit was used to extract genomic DNA from the cultured CD4+ T cells.

Overall results and qualifications from the work: Among healthy vaccine recipients, nearly all vaccine-induced clones were SARS-CoV-2 mono-reactive, and only 1 of 255 was cross-reactive with common cold coronaviruses. Only a small number of convalescent patients were included, and no early post-infection timepoints were available, which limited the study. Both infection-induced and vaccine-induced clones contracted markedly at late post-vaccination timepoints, which is consistent with waning T cell responses.

This clonotype was sampled from a human donor who received a COVID-19 vaccine. Sequences were derived from CD4+ T cells from PBMCs cultured with SARS-CoV-2 spike peptides, sampled before COVID-19 vaccination. In light of the paper, this sample's cell subset or site label describes: SARS-CoV-2 spike overlapping peptide pool stimulation.

CDR3 sequence: CASSPRAGGNIQYF. The DNA sequence is TGTGCCAGCAGCCCTCGGGCAGGAGGAAACATTCAGTACTTC. The chain joins TRBV9 to TRBJ2-4; TRBD2 is a weak D gene call, 5 bases matching. There are 14 amino acids in the CDR3, from cysteine to phenylalanine inclusive. The only DNA kept is the CDR3, 42 bases in frame from the first base. Taken from the germline V gene, the CDR1 and CDR2 loops are SGDLS and YYNGEE. The V end loses 4 bases and the J end loses 6 bases, and a stretch of 14 bases separates them. Reference TRBV9 and TRBJ2-4 genes cover what lies past the CDR3, so the full variable domain is DSGVTQTPKHLITATGQRVTLRCSPRSGDLSVYWYQQSLDQGLQFLIQYYNGEERAKGNILERFSAQQFPDLHSELNLSSLELGDSALYFCASSPRAGGNIQYFGAGTRLSVL.